The 3 T cell receptor beta chains in this list originate from one sample, sequenced in a study of T cells in Graves' hyperthyroidism and ophthalmopathy. RNA transcripts served as the template for amplifying TCR beta CDR3 regions. Researchers ran a first-round RT-PCR on the TCR CDR3 using the HTBI primer set. One entry per CDR3 protein, called by TCRdb with MiXCR from the multiplex PCR reads. The table records 300,000 to 500,000 distinct CDR3 sequences, about 15% of them present only once. Sequenced: blood. Source of these receptors: a woman in her 30s with Graves' hyperthyroidism.

This clonotype was detected ten times or more. This chain connects TRBV28 to TRBJ2-7; possible D gene TRBD1, 6 bases. The germline V gene has CDR1 MDHEN and CDR2 SYDVKM. The V end was cut by 10 bases, the J end by 2 bases, with 27 bases between. The CDR3 extends over 17 amino acids. CDR3 protein: CATGKGVGKRGTYEQYF. The CDR3 DNA follows: TGTGCCACCGGGAAAGGGGTTGGCAAGAGGGGGACCTACGAGCAGTACTTC.

The chain is built from TRBV7-2 and TRBJ2-7, with 9 bases aligning to TRBD2. Germline lookup yields CDR1 SGHTA and CDR2 FQGNSA. The CDR3 consists of 18 residues. With V trimmed by 2 bases and J by 2 bases, 13 bases remained unmatched. CDR3 sequence (DNA): TGTGCCAGCAGCTTAACATTCCCTAGCGGGATGTTCCCCTACGAGCAGTACTTC. It translates to CASSLTFPSGMFPYEQYF.

This rearrangement joins TRBV27 to TRBJ2-3; TRBD2 agrees at 8 bases. Trimming at V came to 6 bases and at J to 2 bases, leaving 10 bases not matched to a gene. CDR1 is MNHEY and CDR2 is SMNVEV in the germline V gene (reference sequence). CDR3 length equals 16 residues. The chain's CDR3 is CASSLDGRESTDTQYF. In DNA form, the CDR3 reads TGTGCCAGCAGCCTAGACGGGAGGGAGTCCACAGATACGCAGTATTTT.